The text below deals with one T cell receptor beta chain. The antigen this receptor binds is unknown. The input lacks base qualities; no much larger clone sits a single base away. The sample comes from a study of OX40 agonist ivuxolimab in advanced cancers. Looking at the study overall: Ivuxolimab was an agonistic, fully human IgG2 monoclonal antibody directed against OX40 (CD134), a costimulatory receptor. Intravenous ivuxolimab was administered to patients every 2 weeks at six dose levels: 0.01, 0.1, 0.3, 1.5, 3 and 10 mg/kg. Of the roughly 54 dose-escalation patients, hepatocellular carcinoma was present in about 19, melanoma in around 15, renal cell carcinoma in 9 and head and neck cancer in 9. A male proportion of roughly 80% and a mean age of around 60 years, ranging from 23 to 79, were recorded for the dose-escalation cohort. Patients were allowed to have had prior anti-PD-1, anti-PD-L1 or anti-CTLA-4 therapy, and approximately 40% of the dose-escalation patients had been treated with checkpoint inhibitors. Partial responses occurred in three dose-escalation patients, of whom one had hepatocellular carcinoma and two had cutaneous melanoma. Peripheral TCRbeta sequencing was intended to test whether TCR sequence diversity was altered and clonal T-cell expansion was caused by ivuxolimab. The paper reports the monotherapy dose-escalation portion (N ≈ 50 patients) of the phase I ivuxolimab trial. Points the paper makes about the study in general: Clonal expansion of both CD4+ and CD8+ blood T cells was observed from baseline to week 6 at doses 0.1 to 3.0 mg/kg. Antigen specificity was not determined for the clonally expanded peripheral T cells. In partial responders in the 0.1-3.0 mg/kg groups, normalized peripheral clonal expansion was found to be among the lowest, especially among CD8+ T cells. Low levels of normalized T-cell clonal expansion were also seen in some nonresponding patients. After ivuxolimab, CD8+ T cells had more expanded clones than CD4+ T cells on average.

V lost 0 bases and J lost 0 bases, and the count of bases not matched to a germline gene is 7. The germline V gene (reference sequence) specifies SGHNT as CDR1 and YYREEE as CDR2. The CDR3 numbers 17 residues from cysteine through phenylalanine. Left in the record is the CDR3 DNA by itself, 51 bases read in frame from the first base. Patients with a history of autoimmune disease or receiving systemic immunosuppression were excluded from the trial. Peripheral blood for TCR sequencing was collected from all dose cohorts at baseline, on cycle 4 day 1, and on cycle 7 day 1. The samples were taken from a phase I, first-in-human, multicenter, open-label dose-escalation trial of ivuxolimab. The trial enrolled adults with locally advanced or metastatic head and neck squamous cell, hepatocellular, melanoma or renal cell carcinoma. CD4+ and CD8+ T cells were sorted separately from peripheral blood before TCR sequencing.

Genomic DNA was isolated from the sorted cells so that the TCRbeta CDR3 region could be sequenced. TCRbeta CDR3 regions were sequenced using the immunoSEQ Assay. Held by TCRdb, this immuneACCESS table contains in-frame sequences only and omits some clones. Under half of the omission traces to an unresolved V gene where checked; the cause of the rest is unknown. The sample table holds roughly 80,000 clones, of which approximately 91% were seen once. The top ten constitute approximately 0.7% of the sample. The sequence came from an adult with an advanced solid tumor such as melanoma, head and neck, liver or kidney cancer. The sequenced sample was CD4+ or CD8+ T cells sorted from blood, obtained in a trial of the OX40 agonist ivuxolimab. The rearranged chain carries TRBV5-4 and TRBJ2-3, with 7 central nucleotides matching TRBD2. This receptor has the CDR3 CASSLAKLASSTDTQYF. The sequence in DNA is TGTGCCAGCAGCTTGGCAAAACTAGCGTCGAGCACAGATACGCAGTATTTT.